This TCR beta chain was identified during a study of breast tumors, draining lymph nodes, adjacent tissues (dated by TCRdb to 2016 to 2018). In terms of the full investigation: TCR beta repertoires were compared across tumor, adjacent nontumor tissue and axillary lymph nodes obtained from breast cancer patients. In human breast cancer, the study set out to evaluate how tumor, surrounding tissue and draining lymph node repertoires relate to one another and whether T cells may move between these sites.

Findings and caveats that apply to the study as a whole: In luminal-like breast cancer, tumor and nontumor tissue repertoires resembled each other significantly more than in basal-like breast cancer. Tumor T-cell repertoires showed less diversity than lymph node repertoires and more diversity than nontumor tissue repertoires, and tumor T-cell repertoires showed preferential V and J gene usage. A scenario in which most tumor T cells derive from the lymph node and then expand within tumor tissue was judged to be consistent with the data. The conclusion that tumor T cells originate in lymph nodes was framed as consistent with a hypothesis rather than directly demonstrated.

For sequencing, an Illumina HiSeq 2000 was employed. TCR beta chain libraries were generated by multiplex PCR amplification. High-throughput sequencing was used to analyze the amplified TCR beta chain products. TCRdb reran the public reads through fastp at Q25 and MiXCR, keeping productive beta chains. Rows are unified per CDR3 protein, each entry keeping the most common DNA and genes. The sample profile shows about 35,000 distinct CDR3 sequences; just over 35% of them were found once. Of the sample, 11% falls within the top ten clones. Comments on this clonotype: Its antigen is currently not known. No base quality values were provided; no much bigger clone lies one nucleotide off.

The sample consisted of breast tumor tissue. This receptor was identified in a female donor with breast cancer. Some clones in this sample may be carry-over from other donors' samples.

The nucleotides read TGTGCCAGCAGCCTAAGGGGGAGTGGTGAAAAACTGTTTTTT. Its protein reads: CASSLRGSGEKLFF. The sequence is built from TRBV7-9 and TRBJ1-4, with a weak D call of TRBD1 (6 bases match). Between the V and J ends, shortened by 5 bases and 7 bases respectively, the junction contains 14 bases. The CDR3 covers 14 residues, taking in both the cysteine and the phenylalanine. Only the CDR3 region is kept as DNA, spanning 42 bases read in frame from base 1. According to the germline V gene (reference sequence), CDR1 reads SEHNR and CDR2 reads FQNEAQ.